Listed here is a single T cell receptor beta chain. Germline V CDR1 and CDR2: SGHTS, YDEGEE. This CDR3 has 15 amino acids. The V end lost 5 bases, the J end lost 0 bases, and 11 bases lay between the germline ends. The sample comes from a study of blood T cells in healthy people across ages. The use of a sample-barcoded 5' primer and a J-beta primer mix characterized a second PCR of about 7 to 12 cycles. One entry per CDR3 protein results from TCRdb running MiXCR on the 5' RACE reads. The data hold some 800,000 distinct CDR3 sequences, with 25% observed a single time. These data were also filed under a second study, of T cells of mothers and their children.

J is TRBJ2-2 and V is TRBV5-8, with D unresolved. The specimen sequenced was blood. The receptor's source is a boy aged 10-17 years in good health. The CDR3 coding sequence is TGTGCCAGCAGGCTGCGAGGTTCGAACACCGGGGAGCTGTTTTTT. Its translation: CASRLRGSNTGELFF.